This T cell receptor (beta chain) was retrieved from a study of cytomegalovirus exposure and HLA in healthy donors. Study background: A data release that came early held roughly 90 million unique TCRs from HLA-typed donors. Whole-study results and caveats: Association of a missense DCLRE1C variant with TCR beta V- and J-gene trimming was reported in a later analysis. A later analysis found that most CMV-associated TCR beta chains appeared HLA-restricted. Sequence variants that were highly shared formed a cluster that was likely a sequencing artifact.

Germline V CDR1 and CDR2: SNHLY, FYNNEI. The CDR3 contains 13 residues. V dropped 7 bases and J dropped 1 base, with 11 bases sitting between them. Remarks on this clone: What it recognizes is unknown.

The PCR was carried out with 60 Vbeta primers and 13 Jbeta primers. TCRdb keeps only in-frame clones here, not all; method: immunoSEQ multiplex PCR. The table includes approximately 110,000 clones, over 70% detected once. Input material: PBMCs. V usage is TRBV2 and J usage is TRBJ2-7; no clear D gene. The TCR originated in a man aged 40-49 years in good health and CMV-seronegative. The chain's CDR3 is CASIIGGSYEQYF. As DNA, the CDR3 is TGTGCCAGCATCATAGGCGGATCCTACGAGCAGTACTTC.